This TCR beta chain was observed in a study of a mutant IDH1 vaccine in newly diagnosed glioma. This clone has a handful of counts. The antigen is unknown. Deletions cut 6 bases from V and 2 bases from J, with 10 bases between. There are 12 residues in the CDR3. Germline V gives CDR1 SQVTM, CDR2 ANQGSEA. Stated time point: week 35, safety follow-up. The study gave 300 ug of mutant IDH1 20-mer peptide per vaccine dose, with topical imiquimod. The study gave patients eight vaccinations in weeks 1, 3, 5, 7, 11, 15, 19, 23. Using immunoSEQ multiplex PCR, the repertoire was profiled, and TCRdb retains in-frame clones only, with some absent. This table has tens of thousands of clones, 75% to 85% appearing once.

J is TRBJ1-1 and V is TRBV29-1; TRBD1 might be the D (5 bases). The TCR comes from a man aged 35 to 55 with glioma. Sequenced here: PBMCs, sampled from a glioma patient whose treatment included an IDH1 peptide vaccine. The CDR3 protein is CSVGGTNTEAFF. As DNA, the CDR3 is TGCAGCGTCGGGGGGACCAACACTGAAGCTTTCTTT.